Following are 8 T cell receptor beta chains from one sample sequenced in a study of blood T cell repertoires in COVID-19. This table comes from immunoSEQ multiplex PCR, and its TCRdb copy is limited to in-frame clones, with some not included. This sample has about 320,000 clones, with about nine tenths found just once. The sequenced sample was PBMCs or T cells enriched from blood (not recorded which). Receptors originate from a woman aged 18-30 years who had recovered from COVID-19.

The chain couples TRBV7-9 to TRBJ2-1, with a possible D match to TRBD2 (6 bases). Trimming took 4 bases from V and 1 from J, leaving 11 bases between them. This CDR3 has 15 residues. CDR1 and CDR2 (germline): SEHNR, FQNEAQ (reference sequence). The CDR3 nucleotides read TGTGCCAGCAGCTCCGGGAGCTGGTCCTACAATGAGCAGTTCTTC. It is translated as CASSSGSWSYNEQFF.

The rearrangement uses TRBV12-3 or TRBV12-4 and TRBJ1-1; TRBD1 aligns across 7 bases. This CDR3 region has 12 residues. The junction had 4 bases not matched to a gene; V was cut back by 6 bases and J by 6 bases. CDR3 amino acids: CASSATGAEAFF. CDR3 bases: TGTGCCAGCAGCGCAACAGGGGCTGAAGCTTTCTTT.

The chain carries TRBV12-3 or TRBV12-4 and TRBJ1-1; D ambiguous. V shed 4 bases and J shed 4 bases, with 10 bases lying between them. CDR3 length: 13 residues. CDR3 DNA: TGTGCCAGCAGTTCGCAGGAAATCACTGAAGCTTTCTTT. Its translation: CASSSQEITEAFF.

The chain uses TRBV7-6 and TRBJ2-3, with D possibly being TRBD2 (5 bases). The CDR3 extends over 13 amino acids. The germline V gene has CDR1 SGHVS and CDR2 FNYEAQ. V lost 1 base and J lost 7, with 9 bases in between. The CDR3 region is CASSLGSANTQYF. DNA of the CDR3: TGTGCCAGCAGCTTAGGTAGCGCAAATACGCAGTATTTT. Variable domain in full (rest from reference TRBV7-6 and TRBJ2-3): GAGVSQSPRYKVTKRGQDVALRCDPISGHVSLYWYRQALGQGPEFLTYFNYEAQQDKSGLPNDRFSAERPEGSISTLTIQRTEQRDSAMYRCASSLGSANTQYFGPGTRLTVL.

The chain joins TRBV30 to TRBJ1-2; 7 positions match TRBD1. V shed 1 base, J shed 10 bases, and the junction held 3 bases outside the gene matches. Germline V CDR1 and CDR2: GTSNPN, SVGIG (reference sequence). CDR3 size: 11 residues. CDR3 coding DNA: TGTGCCTGGAGTGGCACAGGGGTCTACACCTTC. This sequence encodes CAWSGTGVYTF.

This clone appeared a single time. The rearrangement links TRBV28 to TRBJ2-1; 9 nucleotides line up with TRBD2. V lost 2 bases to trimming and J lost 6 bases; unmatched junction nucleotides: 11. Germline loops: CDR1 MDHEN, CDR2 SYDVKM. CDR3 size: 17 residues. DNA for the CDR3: TGTGCCAGCAGTTTAGGAGGAGCGGGGGGCTTCGGCAATGAGCAGTTCTTC. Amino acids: CASSLGGAGGFGNEQFF.

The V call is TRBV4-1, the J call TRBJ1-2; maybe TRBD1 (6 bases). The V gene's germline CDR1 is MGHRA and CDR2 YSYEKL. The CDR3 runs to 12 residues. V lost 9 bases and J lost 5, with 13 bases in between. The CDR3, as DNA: TGCGCCAGTAAACAGGGAGAATATGGCTACACCTTC. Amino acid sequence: CASKQGEYGYTF.

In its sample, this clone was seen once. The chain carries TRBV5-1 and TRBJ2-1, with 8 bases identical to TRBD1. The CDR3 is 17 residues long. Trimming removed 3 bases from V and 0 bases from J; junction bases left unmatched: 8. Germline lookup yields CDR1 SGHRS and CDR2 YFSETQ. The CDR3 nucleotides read TGCGCCAGCAGCTCTCATGGACAGGGCAGCTCCTACAATGAGCAGTTCTTC. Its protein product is CASSSHGQGSSYNEQFF.